These 14 T cell receptor beta chains share one sample of origin, sequenced in a study of blood T cell repertoires in COVID-19. The table came from immunoSEQ multiplex PCR; TCRdb's copy has only in-frame clones and leaves some out. The data show 60,000 to 70,000 clones, 88% seen once. The sequencing sample was made of peripheral blood. All receptors derive from an older woman with acute or convalescent COVID-19.

The V call is TRBV19, the J call TRBJ2-7; 9 nucleotides align to TRBD1. The CDR3 runs 15 residues. CDR1 is LNHDA and CDR2 is SQIVND in the germline V gene (reference sequence). The ends lost 6 bases at V and 5 bases at J; junction bases unmatched: 11. The CDR3, as DNA: TGTGCCAGTAGGCCATTAGGGACAGGGAAAGACGAGCAGTACGTC. Amino acid sequence: CASRPLGTGKDEQYV.

This clone came up once. One end of the junction fails to match germline, which may point to a read error. The gene calls are TRBV5-1 and TRBJ1-5, with D perhaps matching TRBD1 (5 bases). The CDR3 extends over 15 amino acids. Germline CDR1 SGHRS, CDR2 YFSETQ. CDR3 DNA sequence: TGCGCCCGCAGCTGGGGGGGGGTGGGCAATCAGCCCCAGCATTTT. It yields the protein CARSWGGVGNQPQHF.

This clone was counted once. V is TRBV11-3 and J is TRBJ2-2, with 7 bases lining up with TRBD1. The CDR3 contains 15 residues. The germline V gene has CDR1 SGHNT and CDR2 YENEEA. The J segment lost 4 bases and the V segment lost 5 bases, leaving 7 bases of the junction unmatched. The CDR3 region is CASSPDRPTTGELFF. CDR3 bases: TGTGCCAGCAGCCCGGACAGGCCAACCACCGGGGAGCTGTTTTTT.

This chain links TRBV7-2 with TRBJ1-1; D is perhaps TRBD1 (5 bases). V lost 5 bases and J lost 4, with 17 bases in between. Germline V gene lookup returns CDR1 SGHTA and CDR2 FQGNSA. The CDR3 has 15 residues. CDR3 nucleotide sequence: TGTGCCAGCAGCCCCTGGGGGGACGAGGGCACTGAAGCTTTCTTT. Protein product: CASSPWGDEGTEAFF. Full variable domain (outside the CDR3, taken from reference TRBV7-2 and TRBJ1-1): GAGVSQSPSNKVTEKGKDVELRCDPISGHTALYWYRQSLGQGLEFLIYFQGNSAPDKSGLPSDRFSAERTGGSVSTLTIQRTQQEDSAVYLCASSPWGDEGTEAFFGQGTRLTVV.

The chain is built from TRBV5-1 and TRBJ2-5; D not resolved. Germline CDR1 SGHRS, CDR2 YFSETQ. Trimming left V 3 bases short and J 2 bases short, with 5 bases between. The CDR3 is 12 residues long. DNA of the CDR3: TGCGCCAGCAGCTCTAATCAAGAGACCCAGTACTTC. The encoded protein is CASSSNQETQYF.

This clone was seen a single time. The rearrangement joins TRBV6-2 or TRBV6-3 to TRBJ2-5; 7 bases are shared with TRBD1. Trimming removed 5 bases from V and 0 bases from J; junction bases left unmatched: 6. CDR3 length equals 15 residues. Germline values: CDR1 MNHEY, CDR2 SVGEGT. DNA for the CDR3: TGTGCCAGCAGTGACGGGACAGTTAACCAAGAGACCCAGTACTTC. This translates into CASSDGTVNQETQYF.

This chain uses TRBV30 with TRBJ2-2; 10 nucleotides agree with TRBD2. The CDR3 has 15 amino acids. Germline V gene lookup returns CDR1 GTSNPN and CDR2 SVGIG (reference sequence). V shed 3 bases, J shed 6 bases, and the junction held 7 bases outside the gene matches. The DNA of the CDR3 is TGTGCCTGGAGAAAAGCGGGAGGGCCCCCCGGGGAGCTGTTTTTT. It specifies CAWRKAGGPPGELFF. The variable domain in full, completed from reference TRBV30 and TRBJ2-2, reads SQTIHQWPATLVQPVGSPLSLECTVEGTSNPNLYWYRQAAGRGLQLLFYSVGIGQISSEVPQNLSASRPQDRQFILSSKKLLLSDSGFYLCAWRKAGGPPGELFFGEGSRLTVL.

This clone was observed a few times. The chain couples TRBV4-1 to TRBJ1-5; the match to TRBD1 covers 7 bases. The CDR3 totals 16 residues. Germline V gene sequence: CDR1 MGHRA, CDR2 YSYEKL. Trimming at V came to 0 bases and at J to 7 bases, leaving 9 bases not matched to a gene. The DNA of the CDR3 is TGCGCCAGCAGCCAAGATGGCAGGGGGATTGGACAGCCCCAGCATTTT. Translating it yields CASSQDGRGIGQPQHF.

The CDR3 reads CASSPAGTGELFF. CDR3 coding DNA: TGTGCCAGCAGCCCAGCGGGAACCGGGGAGCTGTTTTTT. The chain carries TRBV3-1 (or the pseudogene TRBV3-2) and TRBJ2-2, with 7 bases identical to TRBD2. The CDR3 runs to 13 residues. Germline CDR1 is LGHDT and CDR2 is YNNKEL (reference sequence). J gave up 5 bases and V 4 bases, and 1 base lay outside the gene matches.

J is TRBJ1-1 and V is TRBV15; D not certain. Trimming shortened V by 11 bases and J by 1 base, and 14 bases separated the two germline ends. The CDR3 has 13 residues. Germline V CDR1 and CDR2: LNHNV, YYDKDF (reference sequence). The CDR3 loop reads CAVSSATNTEAFF. The DNA for the CDR3 is TGTGCCGTCTCTAGCGCAACGAACACTGAAGCTTTCTTT.

The chain uses TRBV4-3 and TRBJ2-7, with D possibly TRBD2 on 5 matching bases. This CDR3 is built from 16 residues. Germline CDR1 and CDR2: LGHNA and YSLEER. V lost 0 bases to trimming and J lost 4 bases, with 16 bases between them. CDR3 residues: CASSQDEGIPHYEQYV. For the CDR3, the DNA is TGCGCCAGCAGCCAAGATGAGGGAATCCCCCATTACGAGCAGTACGTC.

This clone was seen more than once but under ten times. As DNA, the CDR3 is TGTGCCAGCTCACCAGGGGCAGATTTGAACACTGAAGCTTTCTTT. Protein product: CASSPGADLNTEAFF. The V gene is TRBV18, the J gene TRBJ1-1, with a possible D match to TRBD1 (5 bases). Germline assignment: CDR1 KGHSH and CDR2 LQKENI. V dropped 2 bases and J dropped 0 bases, with 10 bases sitting between them. The CDR3 runs 15 residues.

This chain connects TRBV18 to TRBJ1-5; D gene uncertain. The CDR3 consists of 15 residues. The V gene's germline CDR1 is KGHSH and CDR2 LQKENI. Trimming took 5 bases from V and 1 from J, leaving 12 bases between them. CDR3 in DNA: TGTGCCAGCTCATCGGGTACGGGAAGCAATCAGCCCCAGCATTTT. Protein product: CASSSGTGSNQPQHF. The variable domain in full, completed from reference TRBV18 and TRBJ1-5, reads NAGVMQNPRHLVRRRGQEARLRCSPMKGHSHVYWYRQLPEEGLKFMVYLQKENIIDESGMPKERFSAEFPKEGPSILRIQQVVRGDSAAYFCASSSGTGSNQPQHFGDGTRLSIL.

J is TRBJ1-5 and V is TRBV6-5, with TRBD1 matching 8 bases. From germline, CDR1 is MNHEY and CDR2 SVGAGI. The CDR3 contains 16 residues. V gave up 4 bases and J gave up 4 bases; unmatched junction bases: 9. The CDR3 is CASSSLQGERNQPQHF. As DNA, the CDR3 is TGTGCCAGCAGTTCGTTACAGGGGGAGAGGAATCAGCCCCAGCATTTT.